This T cell receptor beta chain is from a study of blood T cells in healthy people across ages. Through a sample-barcoded 5' primer and a J-beta primer mix, a second PCR was run for roughly 6 to 12 cycles. TCRdb itself ran the 5' RACE reads through MiXCR, one entry per CDR3 protein. The sample has about 1.6 million distinct CDR3 sequences, about 31% seen once. Per sample, no less than 5 micrograms of total RNA were extracted. Germline V CDR1 and CDR2: SEHNR, FQNEAQ (reference sequence). V shed 4 bases, J shed 6 bases, and the junction held 18 bases outside the gene matches. The CDR3 totals 18 residues.

The rearrangement joins TRBV7-9 to TRBJ2-7, with 10 positions matching TRBD1. This receptor was obtained from a woman in her thirties in good health. Sequencing was carried out using blood. The CDR3 loop reads CASSSYTGTGEKGCEQYF. The CDR3 coding sequence is TGTGCCAGCAGCTCATACACCGGGACAGGGGAAAAAGGCTGCGAGCAGTACTTC.